Listed here is a single T cell receptor (beta chain). Its antigen is not identified. Each sample yielded around 9.6 x 10^4 assayed TCR templates. Generated by immunoSEQ multiplex PCR, the TCRdb table keeps only in-frame clones and is missing some. The sample shows approximately 120,000 clones, about 92% of them seen only once. This sample is part of a study of siplizumab effects on memory and regulatory T cells. Germline CDR1 SQVTM, CDR2 ANQGSEA. J lost 6 bases, V lost 6 bases, and 16 bases had no gene match. There are 15 residues in the CDR3. Study-level findings and limits: Suppression by proliferating Tregs derived from siplizumab cultures was not verified.

This chain uses TRBV29-1 with TRBJ1-1; 7 bases fit TRBD1. The source of this sequence is a human donor in good health. Sequenced input: Tregs sorted from blood. The DNA for the CDR3 is TGCAGCGTGTTTGACAGGAACAGGGGAGTCCCTGAAGCTTTCTTT. It specifies CSVFDRNRGVPEAFF.